This T cell receptor beta chain is from a study of identical twins. Healthy Caucasian donors formed the entire cohort. Study-wide results and caveats: Cord blood beta clonotypes that were abundant carried fewer insertions, and memory repertoires showed no such trend.

Template switching added a universal primer binding site, and final cDNA carried unique molecular identifiers. TCRdb passed the 5' RACE reads through MiXCR, listing each CDR3 protein once. Of 700,000 to 950,000 distinct CDR3 sequences listed, around an eighth are singletons. Germline CDR1 and CDR2: SGHDN and FVKESK. This CDR3 is 16 amino acids long. The V segment lost 4 bases and the J segment 5 bases; nucleotides outside the gene matches: 9. This clonotype turned up a few times. As yet, its antigen is unknown. These data were also reused for a study on yellow fever vaccine responses in identical twins. As that report states: Twins' T cell vaccine responses reportedly looked partly convergent, partly personalized.

The clonotype comes from a woman aged 18-29 years in good health. The genes are TRBV14 and TRBJ2-5; 11 bases map to TRBD1. Sequencing used PBMCs. Written as DNA, the CDR3 is TGTGCCAGCAGCCCCTTCGGACAGGGGGCTTCGGAGACCCAGTACTTC. Protein product: CASSPFGQGASETQYF.